Described below is a single T cell receptor (beta chain) sequence and its context. This sample was included in a study of blood T cell repertoires in COVID-19. On the study more broadly: Sites across the United States, Italy and Spain contributed samples from acute and convalescent COVID-19. Sources were T cells, B-cell-depleted T cells, or PBMCs; the material itself was cDNA or gDNA.

Authors' methods: Using reference gene primer amplification, nucleated cell counts were estimated. Assay used: immunoSEQ multiplex PCR; TCRdb lists only in-frame clones, some missing. The V and J calls and clone size were taken over from that table, and D and trimming were inferred from the DNA. The sample has about 71,000 clones; 88% are singletons. The CDR3 loop spans 14 amino acids. The junction had 5 bases not matched to a gene; V was cut back by 6 bases and J by 1 base. CDR1 and CDR2 from the germline V gene are MDHEN and SYDVKM. V and J are TRBV28 and TRBJ2-5, with 7 bases that match TRBD1. Sequencing was carried out using peripheral blood. The receptor was isolated from a human donor in a cohort sampled during active COVID-19. CDR3 coding DNA: TGTGCCAGCAGCCCGGACAGGTTCCAAGAGACCCAGTACTTC. Protein sequence: CASSPDRFQETQYF.